These 26 T cell receptor beta chains share one sample of origin, sequenced in a study of CDR3 diversity in severe acne. MiXCR was run by TCRdb on the PCR reads, yielding one entry per CDR3 protein. Of about 85,000 distinct CDR3 sequences listed, about 52% are singletons. Specimen: blood. The receptors stem from a male donor in good health, serving as a control.

The J gene is TRBJ1-2, the V gene TRBV7-9, with 9 bases matching TRBD1. Germline V gives CDR1 SEHNR, CDR2 FQNEAQ (reference sequence). The CDR3 contains 13 residues. The J segment lost 8 bases and the V segment lost 5 bases, leaving 6 bases of the junction unmatched. CDR3 DNA: TGTGCCAGCAGCAAACGGACAGGGGAAGGCTACACCTTC. Translated, it gives CASSKRTGEGYTF.

The chain recombines TRBV25-1 with TRBJ2-5; tentatively, D is TRBD1 (5 bases). This CDR3 region has 13 residues. Between the trimmed V and J ends, which lost 5 bases and 2 bases, there was a span of 9 bases. Germline assignment: CDR1 MGHDK and CDR2 SYGVNS. For the CDR3, the DNA is TGTGCCAGCAGTCGACAGCCACAAGAGACCCAGTACTTC. Translating gives CASSRQPQETQYF.

The chain couples TRBV29-1 to TRBJ2-6; D may be TRBD1 (5 bases). There are 17 residues in the CDR3. The V gene's germline CDR1 is SQVTM and CDR2 ANQGSEA. Trimming stripped 1 base from V and 0 bases from J, with 13 bases between. The CDR3 DNA follows: TGCAGCGTTGAAGTTTTTTCTCAGGGCTCTGGGGCCAACGTCCTGACTTTC. It translates to CSVEVFSQGSGANVLTF.

The V and J genes are TRBV20-1 and TRBJ2-5, with unresolved D. CDR1 is DFQATT, CDR2 SNEGSKA, per germline (reference sequence). This CDR3 has 11 amino acids. V dropped 1 base and J dropped 1 base, with 1 base sitting between them. CDR3 amino acids: CSARVQETQYF. The CDR3 DNA is TGCAGTGCTAGAGTCCAAGAGACCCAGTACTTC.

This clonotype showed up just a few times. V is TRBV7-2 and J is TRBJ1-2; 9 bases agree with TRBD1. CDR3 length: 13 amino acids. V lost 5 bases, J lost 8 bases, and 6 bases stayed unmatched. Looked up from germline, CDR1 is SGHTA and CDR2 is FQGNSA. The CDR3 here is CASSPGTGYGYTF. CDR3 sequence (DNA): TGTGCCAGCAGCCCCGGGACAGGGTACGGCTACACCTTC. The full variable domain, rest sourced from reference TRBV7-2 and TRBJ1-2, is GAGVSQSPSNKVTEKGKDVELRCDPISGHTALYWYRQSLGQGLEFLIYFQGNSAPDKSGLPSDRFSAERTGGSVSTLTIQRTQQEDSAVYLCASSPGTGYGYTFGSGTRLTVV.

This clonotype was detected many times. V and J are TRBV4-1 and TRBJ1-5; 7 bases agree with TRBD1. The V gene end was trimmed by 0 bases and the J gene end by 8 bases; junction bases not matched to a gene: 13. The germline V gene has CDR1 MGHRA and CDR2 YSYEKL. The CDR3 extends over 17 amino acids. The CDR3 DNA reads as TGCGCCAGCAGCCAAGATCCGGCCAGGGGGTGGGAAGAGCCCCAGCATTTT. This encodes CASSQDPARGWEEPQHF.

The V call is TRBV11-2, the J call TRBJ2-7; 13 bases align to TRBD2. The V gene end was trimmed by 3 bases and the J gene end by 4 bases; junction bases not matched to a gene: 3. The CDR3 has 15 residues. CDR1 is SGHAT and CDR2 is FQNNGV in the germline V gene. CDR3 DNA: TGTGCCAGCAGCTTGACTAGCGGGGGGCGGTACGAGCAGTACTTC. This encodes CASSLTSGGRYEQYF.

In its sample, this clonotype was seen many times. The chain carries TRBV6-1 and TRBJ1-5; D gene unclear. The CDR3 spans 15 residues. CDR1 is MNHNS, CDR2 SASEGT, per germline. Between the trimmed V and J ends, which lost 3 bases and 0 bases, there was a span of 9 bases. CDR3 sequence: CASSEDRYSNQPQHF. The CDR3 coding sequence is TGTGCCAGCAGTGAGGACCGATATAGCAATCAGCCCCAGCATTTT.

This chain connects TRBV4-3 to TRBJ1-2, with D possibly being TRBD1 (5 bases). V was clipped by 5 bases and J by 1 base, with 20 bases between them. This CDR3 is built from 17 residues. The germline V gene encodes CDR1 LGHNA and CDR2 YSLEER. The CDR3 DNA is TGCGCCAGCAGCTGGTTCTTTCGGGACGGCGATAACTATGGCTACACCTTC. Its protein is CASSWFFRDGDNYGYTF.

This clonotype has at least ten counts. The V call is TRBV5-8, the J call TRBJ2-2, with 8 positions matching TRBD2. Germline assignment: CDR1 SGHTS and CDR2 YDEGEE. This CDR3 comprises 16 residues. Unmatched junction bases numbered 6, after V lost 4 bases and J lost 1 base. The CDR3 loop reads CASSPSTSVNTGELFF. For the CDR3, the DNA is TGTGCCAGCAGCCCGTCGACTAGCGTGAACACCGGGGAGCTGTTTTTT.

The rearrangement links TRBV10-3 to TRBJ2-5, with TRBD2 matching over 16 bases. This CDR3 is built from 16 residues. Germline V gene data show CDR1 as ENHRY and CDR2 as SYGVKD. Trimming cost V 8 bases and J 5 bases; bases outside gene matches: 8. CDR3 residues: CAIEAGLAGGRETQYF. The CDR3 coding sequence is TGTGCCATCGAGGCGGGACTAGCGGGGGGGCGGGAGACCCAGTACTTC.

This clonotype appeared a few times. The CDR3 DNA is TGCGCCAGCAGCTTCTCTAGCGGGGGCTCCTACGAGCAGTACTTC. Protein: CASSFSSGGSYEQYF. The genes are TRBV5-1 and TRBJ2-7, with 10 bases matching TRBD2. With V trimmed by 2 bases and J by 0 bases, 2 bases remained unmatched. The CDR3 has 15 residues. Germline V lookup: CDR1 SGHRS, CDR2 YFSETQ.

The gene calls are TRBV7-9 and TRBJ2-7; tentative D call: TRBD2 (5 bases). Germline CDR1 SEHNR, CDR2 FQNEAQ (reference sequence). CDR3 size: 12 residues. Trimming took 2 bases from V and 3 from J, leaving 5 bases between them. CDR3 amino acids: CASSLRDYEQYF. The CDR3 region has the DNA TGTGCCAGCAGCTTACGGGACTACGAGCAGTACTTC.

Concerning this clonotype itself: One end of the junction fails to match germline, which may point to a read error. The rearrangement joins TRBV15 to TRBJ2-2, with D possibly being TRBD2 (6 bases). CDR1 LNHNV and CDR2 YYDKDF come from the germline V gene (reference sequence). The CDR3 runs to 14 residues. The CDR3 is CASRGGYNTGELFF. In nucleotides, the CDR3 is TGTGCCTCCAGAGGAGGGTATAACACCGGGGAGCTGTTTTTT.

This clonotype turned up a few times. The J gene is TRBJ1-1, the V gene TRBV6-5, with D hard to call. The V end was cut by 2 bases, the J end by 5 bases, with 12 bases between. In germline, CDR1 is MNHEY, CDR2 SVGAGI. CDR3 length: 14 residues. CDR3 amino acids: CASSYGRRETEAFF. In DNA form, the CDR3 reads TGTGCCAGCAGTTACGGGCGACGGGAAACTGAAGCTTTCTTT.

This chain joins TRBV7-3 and TRBJ2-2; the D gene could be TRBD1 or TRBD2 (6 bases each). Germline assignment: CDR1 SGHTA and CDR2 FQGTGA. The CDR3 totals 15 residues. V was cut by 5 bases and J by 3 bases, with 13 bases left in between. The CDR3 DNA reads TGTGCCAGCAGCCTGGTGGGGGGCGACACCGGGGAGCTGTTTTTT. This gives the protein CASSLVGGDTGELFF.

In regard to this clonotype: Since no conserved phenylalanine or tryptophan closes the CDR3, a read error is the likely cause. This rearrangement joins TRBV10-2 to TRBJ2-7, with 15 bases lining up with TRBD2. The CDR3 loop spans 15 amino acids. The germline V gene encodes CDR1 WSHSY and CDR2 SAAADI. After removal of 4 bases from V and 3 bases from J, the junction contained 1 base not matched to a gene. CDR3 sequence: CASSGGLAGGYEQYS. The CDR3 region has the DNA TGCGCCAGCAGTGGGGGACTAGCGGGGGGCTACGAGCAGTACTCC.

This clonotype has a count of ten or more. This chain joins TRBV6-1 and TRBJ1-5; D unresolved. The CDR3 runs 14 residues. V lost 2 bases and J 3 bases, leaving 8 bases between the germline ends. CDR1 and CDR2 from the germline V gene are MNHNS and SASEGT. The CDR3 protein is CASSERDTNQPQHF. The CDR3 bases are TGTGCCAGCAGTGAAAGAGACACCAATCAGCCCCAGCATTTT.

This chain uses TRBV2 with TRBJ1-4; D is perhaps TRBD1 (5 bases). Germline V gene lookup returns CDR1 SNHLY and CDR2 FYNNEI. The CDR3 is 12 residues long. V was trimmed by 6 bases and J by 8 bases, leaving 10 bases between them. The CDR3 DNA is TGTGCCAGCAGACAGGTTACGGAAAAACTGTTTTTT. Its translation: CASRQVTEKLFF.

In its sample, this clonotype was seen many times. In DNA form, the CDR3 reads TGTGCCAGCAGTTCCGGGACAGGGAACTATGGCTACACCTTC. Its translation: CASSSGTGNYGYTF. The chain couples TRBV28 to TRBJ1-2, with 9 nucleotides matching TRBD1. The CDR3 totals 14 residues. V gave up 4 bases and J gave up 2 bases; unmatched junction bases: 2. Germline lookup yields CDR1 MDHEN and CDR2 SYDVKM.

This clonotype was seen only a few times. This chain joins TRBV12-3 or TRBV12-4 and TRBJ2-5, with TRBD2 as a possible D gene (6 bases). Between the trimmed V and J ends, which lost 3 bases and 9 bases, there was a span of 14 bases. This CDR3 spans 13 amino acids. In nucleotides, the CDR3 is TGTGCCAGCAGTTTGGGAGGCCAAAGAGCCCAGTACTTC. This sequence encodes CASSLGGQRAQYF.

There are a few counts of this clonotype. The gene calls are TRBV6-9 and TRBJ2-1, with D tentatively TRBD1 or TRBD2 (6 bases each). V lost 3 bases, J lost 5 bases, and 26 bases lay in between. The germline V gene encodes CDR1 MNHGY and CDR2 SVAAGI. This CDR3 has 19 amino acids. The chain's CDR3 is CASSYPAAGGSTHHNEQFF. CDR3 in DNA: TGTGCCAGCAGTTACCCGGCCGCCGGGGGCTCTACCCACCACAATGAGCAGTTCTTC.

This clonotype was counted many times. CDR3 nucleotides: TGTGCCAGCTCACCAGTCGGACAGTCCCAAGAGACCCAGTACTTC. Translated: CASSPVGQSQETQYF. This sequence joins TRBV18 and TRBJ2-5; possibly TRBD1 for D (6 bases). The V and J ends lost 2 bases and 1 base respectively, with 11 bases between them. The germline gives CDR1 KGHSH, CDR2 LQKENI. CDR3 size: 15 residues. Supplemented by reference TRBV18 and TRBJ2-5, the full variable domain reads NAGVMQNPRHLVRRRGQEARLRCSPMKGHSHVYWYRQLPEEGLKFMVYLQKENIIDESGMPKERFSAEFPKEGPSILRIQQVVRGDSAAYFCASSPVGQSQETQYFGPGTRLLVL.

The count of this clonotype is one. The CDR3 reads CASRSSFGAFF. CDR3 DNA sequence: TGTGCCAGCAGGTCCAGTTTCGGAGCTTTCTTT. J is TRBJ1-1 and V is TRBV25-1, with D uncertain. The germline V and J ends were trimmed by 6 bases and 10 bases, with 12 bases remaining between them. The CDR3 loop spans 11 amino acids. Germline V gene data show CDR1 as MGHDK and CDR2 as SYGVNS.

This clonotype has ten or more counts. The V and J genes are TRBV6-6 and TRBJ1-4, with a weak D call TRBD1 (5 bases). Trimming cost V 11 bases and J 5 bases, with 9 bases left between them. CDR1 and CDR2 from the germline V gene are MNHNY and SVGAGI (reference sequence). The CDR3 totals 11 residues. CDR3 sequence (DNA): TGTGCCCTGGGGGGGAATGAAAAACTGTTTTTT. Translating gives CALGGNEKLFF.

This clonotype was picked up a small number of times. The chain joins TRBV5-6 to TRBJ2-7; 7 bases align to TRBD1. Trimming at V came to 4 bases and at J to 0 bases, leaving 4 bases not matched to a gene. The length of the CDR3 is 14 residues. The V gene's germline CDR1 is SGHDT and CDR2 YYEEEE. CDR3 sequence: CASSTTGNSYEQYF. The CDR3 DNA reads as TGTGCCAGCAGCACGACAGGGAACTCCTACGAGCAGTACTTC.